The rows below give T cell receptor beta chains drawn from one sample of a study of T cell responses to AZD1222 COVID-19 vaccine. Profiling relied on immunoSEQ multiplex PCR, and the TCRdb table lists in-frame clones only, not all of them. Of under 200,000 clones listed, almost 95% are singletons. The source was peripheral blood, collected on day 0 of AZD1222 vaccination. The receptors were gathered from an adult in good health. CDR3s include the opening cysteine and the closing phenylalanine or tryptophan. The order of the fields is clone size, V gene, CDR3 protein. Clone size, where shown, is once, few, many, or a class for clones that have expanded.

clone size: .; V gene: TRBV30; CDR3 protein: CAWIGGRNYGYTF
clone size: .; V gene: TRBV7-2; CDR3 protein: CASSLVGTDNEQFF
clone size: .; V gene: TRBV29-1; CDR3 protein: CSAGGGGLTEAFF
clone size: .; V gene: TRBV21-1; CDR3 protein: CASIPTENYGYTF
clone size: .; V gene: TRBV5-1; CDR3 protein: CASSFGQGKIEAFF
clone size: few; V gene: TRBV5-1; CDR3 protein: CASSLDSGGADTQYF
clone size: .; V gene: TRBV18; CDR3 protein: CASSPPESGFTGEQFF
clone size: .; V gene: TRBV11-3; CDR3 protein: CASSAFGDSPLHF
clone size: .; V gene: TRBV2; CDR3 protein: CASSEIRSQAFF
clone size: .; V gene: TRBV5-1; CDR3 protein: CASSLVGTSGGQETQYF
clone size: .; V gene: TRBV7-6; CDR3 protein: CASSLGGTGLIYGYTF
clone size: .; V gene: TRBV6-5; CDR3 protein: CASRAGLTYGYTF
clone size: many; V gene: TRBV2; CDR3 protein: CASIKGEVAEAFF
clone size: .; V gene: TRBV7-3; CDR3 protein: CASSLGGATDTQYF
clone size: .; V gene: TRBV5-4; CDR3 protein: CASSPPPTGRGTGELFF
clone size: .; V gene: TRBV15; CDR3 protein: CATSRDRGQGNGYTF
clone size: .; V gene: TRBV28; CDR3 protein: CASSFRTEYGYTF
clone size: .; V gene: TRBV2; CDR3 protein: CASRRDTQFGELFF
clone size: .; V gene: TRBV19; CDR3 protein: CASRQGAVPRDEAFF
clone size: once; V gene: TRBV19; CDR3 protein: CASSMGSNGYHNEQFF
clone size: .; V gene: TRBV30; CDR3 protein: CAWTKYNEQFF
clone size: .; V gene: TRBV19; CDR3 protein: CASSPQASSYNEQFF
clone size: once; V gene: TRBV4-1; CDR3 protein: CASSQALTQGAGNYGYTF
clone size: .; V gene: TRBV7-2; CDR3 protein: CASSALTSGWGVDTQYF
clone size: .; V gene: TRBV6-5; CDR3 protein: CASSYLGGEQPQHF
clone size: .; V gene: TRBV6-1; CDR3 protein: CASSEAWQLSYEQYF
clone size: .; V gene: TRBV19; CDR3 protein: CASSRGSSYNEQFF
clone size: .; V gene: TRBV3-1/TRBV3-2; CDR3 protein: CASSPGVAGGETQYF
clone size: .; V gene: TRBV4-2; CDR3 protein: CASSPEVTDGYTF
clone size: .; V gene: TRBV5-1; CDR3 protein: CASSPDSPYNEQFF
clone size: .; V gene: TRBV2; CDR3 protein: CASRARTSGTDTQYF
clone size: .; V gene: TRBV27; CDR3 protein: CASRPRGGAVAKNIQYF
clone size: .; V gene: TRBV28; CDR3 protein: CASSLVGPRGELFF
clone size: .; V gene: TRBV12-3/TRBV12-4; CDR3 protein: CASSPIQNIQYF
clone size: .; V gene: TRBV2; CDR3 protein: CASRPTLDSYNEQFF
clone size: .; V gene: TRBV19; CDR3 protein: CASSPGGMTDGYTF
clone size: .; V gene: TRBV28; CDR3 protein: CASRATGNWGYGYTF
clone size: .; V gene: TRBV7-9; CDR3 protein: CASSIKGVAGYTF
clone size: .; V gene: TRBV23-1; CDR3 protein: CASSQSNRELNQPQHF
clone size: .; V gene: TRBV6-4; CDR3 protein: CASMRTSGAYNEQFF
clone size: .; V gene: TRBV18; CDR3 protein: CASSMGLAGANEQFF
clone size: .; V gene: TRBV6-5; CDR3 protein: CASSYAGVGNTEAFF
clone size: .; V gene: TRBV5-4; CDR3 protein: CASSSLIDWPLDYGYTF
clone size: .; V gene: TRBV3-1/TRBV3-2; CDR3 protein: CASSQVSGAYGYTF
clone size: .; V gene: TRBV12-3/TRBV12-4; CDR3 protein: CASRAQLNTEAFF
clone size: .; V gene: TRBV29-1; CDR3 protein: CSTGQGTTNEKLFF
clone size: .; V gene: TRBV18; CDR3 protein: CASSLQVNAYGYTF
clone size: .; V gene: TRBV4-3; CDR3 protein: CASSQDGGGNYGYTF
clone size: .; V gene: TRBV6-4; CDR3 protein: CASSDRDITEAFF
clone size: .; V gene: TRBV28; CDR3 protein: CASSSSFYEQYF
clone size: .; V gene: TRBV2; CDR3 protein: CASRRTGGEDTEAFF
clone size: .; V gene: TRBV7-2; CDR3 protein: CASSLGGGSSYGYTF
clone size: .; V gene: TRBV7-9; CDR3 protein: CASSGGEEPQHF
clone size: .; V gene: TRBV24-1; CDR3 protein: CATSEGGGGPYEQYF
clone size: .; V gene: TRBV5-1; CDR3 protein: CASSLDVGGEETQYF
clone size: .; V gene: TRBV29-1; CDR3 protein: CTGRRPNGTEAFF